These T cell receptor beta chains were read from a single sample in a study of long-term antiretroviral therapy in people with HIV. The protocol was immunoSEQ multiplex PCR, while the TCRdb copy is restricted to in-frame clones and leaves out a portion. The sample comprises about 25,000 clones, roughly 80% of which are singletons, and approximately 6% rests with the top ten. Sample: unsorted PBMCs, taken 4.4 years after starting antiretroviral therapy. All receptors come from a man aged 25-45 years with HIV. CDR3s include the opening cysteine and the closing phenylalanine or tryptophan. A D gene is named only where the DNA matches it firmly. Clone size appears in some rows only: once, few, many, or a class for an expanded clone.

TRBJ1-2 few TRBV6-1 . TGTGCCAGCAGTGTCCCCACAGGAATTTATGGCTACACCTTC CASSVPTGIYGYTF
TRBJ2-1 . TRBV5-6 TRBD2 TGTGCCAGCAGCTTGTCAGCGGGAGGGCCCTATGAGCAGTTCTTC CASSLSAGGPYEQFF
TRBJ2-7 . TRBV4-1 TRBD1 TGCGCCAGCAGCCAAGGGGGACAGGGGATGTGGCGCGACGAGCAGTACTTC CASSQGGQGMWRDEQYF
TRBJ2-3 . TRBV6-5 . TGTGCCAGCCGGAGTAGGGCCTTAGATACGCAGTATTTT CASRSRALDTQYF
TRBJ2-7 once TRBV7-9 . TGTGCCAGCAGCTCCGGGGCCGAACTCTACGAGCAGTACTTC CASSSGAELYEQYF
TRBJ1-3 . TRBV6-5 . TGTGCCAGCACGGCCCCGGGCTCTGGAAACACCATATATTTT CASTAPGSGNTIYF
TRBJ2-1 . TRBV9 TRBD2 TGTGCCAGCAGCGTAGATAGCGGGGGCCTGTACAATGAGCAGTTCTTC CASSVDSGGLYNEQFF
TRBJ1-1 once TRBV4-1 TRBD1 TGCGCCAGCAGCCAAGCAACACACAGGGGTAACACTGAAGCTTTCTTT CASSQATHRGNTEAFF
TRBJ1-1 . TRBV29-1 . TGCAGCGTTGATTATAGGAAAACGAACACTGAAGCTTTCTTT CSVDYRKTNTEAFF
TRBJ2-7 few TRBV4-3 . TGCGCCAGCAGCCAAGATCGCACACTTAGCGAGCAGTACTTC CASSQDRTLSEQYF
TRBJ1-2 . TRBV4-1 TRBD1 TGCGCCAGCAGCCAAGATGCGAGGGGGCCTGTCTATGGCTACACCTTC CASSQDARGPVYGYTF
TRBJ1-1 . TRBV7-8 . TGTGCCAGCAGCCCCCAGACCAACACTGAAGCTTTCTTT CASSPQTNTEAFF
TRBJ2-7 . TRBV27 . TGTGCCAGCAGTTTAAACGAGGGAGCCGAGCAGTACTTC CASSLNEGAEQYF
TRBJ2-7 . TRBV28 . TGTGCCAGCAGTTTTGGGGGGGGACAGGAGCACTTCTACGAGCAGTACTTC CASSFGGGQEHFYEQYF
TRBJ2-7 few TRBV18 . TGTGCCAGCTCACCGGGGGTATCCTACGAGCAGTACTTC CASSPGVSYEQYF
TRBJ1-1 . TRBV6-5 . TGTGCCAGCAGTTACTCGACAGCAAACACTGAAGCTTTCTTT CASSYSTANTEAFF
TRBJ2-7 . TRBV27 . TGTGCCAGCAGTTTAAGGTCCCCTCCCGACGAGCAGTACTTC CASSLRSPPDEQYF
TRBJ1-2 . TRBV10-3 . TGTGCCATCAGTGAGAGGACAGACTCCTATGGCTACACCTTC CAISERTDSYGYTF
TRBJ1-2 once TRBV12-5 . TGTGCTAGTGGTCCAGATAGCTATGGCTACACCTTC CASGPDSYGYTF
TRBJ2-1 . TRBV9 . TGTGCCAGCAGCTTCAACAGGGAAGCCTCCTACAATGAGCAGTTCTTC CASSFNREASYNEQFF
TRBJ2-1 . TRBV29-1 TRBD1 TGCAGCGTTGTGGGGACAGGGGATCTCTACAATGAGCAGTTCTTC CSVVGTGDLYNEQFF
TRBJ2-1 . TRBV11-2 . TGTGCCAGCAGCTTAGATAGGGACTGGTACAATGAGCAGTTCTTC CASSLDRDWYNEQFF
TRBJ1-1 . TRBV7-9 . TGTGCCAGCACGGGGGAGGGACGCTGGGACACTGAAGCTTTCTTT CASTGEGRWDTEAFF
TRBJ1-2 few TRBV10-3 TRBD1 TGTGCCATCAGGCTGGACAGGCCCAACTATGGCTACACCTTC CAIRLDRPNYGYTF
TRBJ2-1 . TRBV5-6 TRBD2 TGTGCCAGCAGCTTGGATTCTGGAAAGGGAGGGTTCAATGAGCAGTTCTTC CASSLDSGKGGFNEQFF
TRBJ1-1 . TRBV27 . TGTGCCAGCAGTTCCCAAGGGCTGAACACTGAAGCTTTCTTT CASSSQGLNTEAFF
TRBJ1-1 once TRBV11-2 . TGTGCCAGCAGCATCAGGGTCGACACTGAAGCTTTCTTT CASSIRVDTEAFF
TRBJ2-7 . TRBV4-1 . TGCGCCAGCAGCCAAGTAATAGGTACCTACGAGCAGTACTTC CASSQVIGTYEQYF
TRBJ1-1 few TRBV7-2 . TGTGCCAGCAGCTTAGCTGTCCGGGGCGGGGAAGCTTTCTTT CASSLAVRGGEAFF
TRBJ1-1 . TRBV6-5 . TGTGCCAGCAGTGTCTCGGGAATGAACACTGAAGCTTTCTTT CASSVSGMNTEAFF
TRBJ2-7 . TRBV7-8 TRBD2 TGTGCCAGCAGCTTATCTCTGCGGGAGGACTACTACGAGCAGTACTTC CASSLSLREDYYEQYF